The 28 T cell receptor beta chains reported below all come from one sample, sequenced in a study of cytomegalovirus exposure and HLA in healthy donors. Primers for the PCR totalled 60 Vbeta and 13 Jbeta. Assay used: immunoSEQ multiplex PCR; TCRdb lists only in-frame clones, some missing. The sample lists about 180,000 clones; around 81% were seen once. The sample taken for sequencing was PBMCs. The receptors derive from a man aged 35-49 years in good health and CMV-seronegative.

The rearrangement uses TRBV6-5 and TRBJ2-5; 10 bases match TRBD1. The V gene's germline CDR1 is MNHEY and CDR2 SVGAGI. With 0 bases clipped from V and 5 bases from J, the junction kept 6 bases outside the gene matches. The CDR3 runs 16 residues. In DNA form, the CDR3 reads TGTGCCAGCAGTTACTCAGGACAGGGGGACGGGGAGACCCAGTACTTC. Protein product: CASSYSGQGDGETQYF.

This chain connects TRBV27 to TRBJ1-1, with 8 bases matching TRBD1. J lost 0 bases, V lost 5 bases, and 8 bases had no gene match. The germline V gene has CDR1 MNHEY and CDR2 SMNVEV (reference sequence). The CDR3 totals 16 residues. The DNA of the CDR3 is TGTGCCAGCAGTAAACAGGGGGTGACTATGAACACTGAAGCTTTCTTT. It encodes CASSKQGVTMNTEAFF.

The CDR3 region is CASSQEWTASYEQYF. The CDR3 DNA follows: TGCGCCAGCAGCCAAGAATGGACAGCAAGCTACGAGCAGTACTTC. This chain joins TRBV4-3 and TRBJ2-7; D is perhaps TRBD1 (6 bases). The ends were cut back, 0 bases at V and 3 bases at J, with 12 bases in the middle. The CDR3 runs 15 residues. Germline V gene data show CDR1 as LGHNA and CDR2 as YSLEER.

The table lists this clone with a count of one. J is TRBJ2-1 and V is TRBV10-3; the match to TRBD2 covers 11 bases. Germline V gene lookup returns CDR1 ENHRY and CDR2 SYGVKD. Germline trimming cut 3 bases from V and 5 bases from J; bases unmatched to any gene: 6. The CDR3 sequence is 16 residues long. CDR3 sequence: CAISDGTSGGDNEQFF. CDR3 DNA sequence: TGTGCCATCAGTGATGGGACTAGCGGAGGGGACAATGAGCAGTTCTTC.

The chain links TRBV19 to TRBJ2-2, with 7 positions matching TRBD1. CDR1 is LNHDA and CDR2 is SQIVND in the germline V gene (reference sequence). After removal of 5 bases from V and 0 bases from J, the junction contained 6 bases not matched to a gene. The CDR3 contains 16 residues. This chain's CDR3 is CASSPWTGSNTGELFF. CDR3 nucleotides: TGTGCCAGTAGTCCATGGACAGGCTCGAACACCGGGGAGCTGTTTTTT.

The V gene is TRBV7-2, the J gene TRBJ1-1; tentatively, D is TRBD1 (5 bases). Trimming removed 5 bases from V and 1 base from J, with 11 bases in between. The CDR3 is made up of 14 amino acids. Germline V lookup: CDR1 SGHTA, CDR2 FQGNSA. CDR3 loop: CASSVQEGNTEAFF. The CDR3 region has the DNA TGTGCCAGCAGCGTACAGGAGGGGAACACTGAAGCTTTCTTT.

The chain has TRBV30 and TRBJ2-7, with 9 bases aligning to TRBD1. This CDR3 has 16 amino acids. Germline V CDR1 and CDR2: GTSNPN, SVGIG (reference sequence). V lost 3 bases, J lost 2 bases, and 11 bases stayed unmatched. CDR3: CAWRTPTGTGTYEQYF. CDR3 bases: TGTGCCTGGAGGACCCCTACAGGGACAGGGACCTACGAGCAGTACTTC.

The chain has TRBV4-3 and TRBJ2-5, with 7 positions matching TRBD1. The CDR3 is made up of 16 amino acids. V lost 2 bases, J lost 3 bases, and 9 bases stayed unmatched. CDR1 and CDR2 from the germline V gene are LGHNA and YSLEER. CDR3 residues: CASSQNPVGQEETQYF. The CDR3 DNA reads TGCGCCAGCAGCCAAAACCCCGTCGGACAGGAAGAGACCCAGTACTTC.

V gene TRBV4-3 combines with J gene TRBJ1-1, with 8 bases aligning to TRBD1. CDR3 length: 17 amino acids. CDR1 is LGHNA and CDR2 is YSLEER in the germline V gene. V was clipped by 0 bases and J by 3 bases; unmatched bases: 9. CDR3 bases: TGCGCCAGCAGCCAAGATAGAGGGGAGACAGGGGACACTGAAGCTTTCTTT. Protein: CASSQDRGETGDTEAFF.

This clone has only a few counts. The V call is TRBV4-1, the J call TRBJ2-3; D is unclear. The germline V and J ends were trimmed by 0 bases and 1 base, with 14 bases remaining between them. CDR3 size: 17 residues. CDR1 and CDR2 from the germline V gene are MGHRA and YSYEKL. In DNA, the CDR3 is TGCGCCAGCAGCCAAGAACTCCTAGGTGGCCGCACAGATACGCAGTATTTT. This sequence encodes CASSQELLGGRTDTQYF.

This clone has just a few counts. The chain combines TRBV25-1 with TRBJ2-7, with 11 bases identical to TRBD2. Germline CDR1 and CDR2: MGHDK and SYGVNS. Trimming at V came to 5 bases and at J to 4 bases, leaving 4 bases not matched to a gene. CDR3 length: 14 residues. CDR3 coding DNA: TGTGCCAGCAGTCCCCTAGCGGGAGGATACGAGCAGTACTTC. Protein sequence: CASSPLAGGYEQYF.

The chain employs TRBV2 and TRBJ2-1; TRBD1 aligns across 8 bases. The CDR3 runs to 14 residues. CDR1 and CDR2 from the germline V gene are SNHLY and FYNNEI. The J segment lost 7 bases and the V segment lost 5 bases, leaving 7 bases of the junction unmatched. DNA for the CDR3: TGTGCCAGCAGTTGGGCAGGGGGCCAGAATGAGCAGTTCTTC. It translates to CASSWAGGQNEQFF.

This clone was counted only a few times. V and J are TRBV5-6 and TRBJ2-3; TRBD2 matches 8 bases. Germline V gene sequence: CDR1 SGHDT, CDR2 YYEEEE. The CDR3 spans 16 residues. After removal of 3 bases from V and 3 bases from J, the junction contained 9 bases not matched to a gene. The CDR3 DNA is TGTGCCAGCAGCTGGGGACTAGTAGTCCGAACAGATACGCAGTATTTT. This codes for CASSWGLVVRTDTQYF.

The gene calls are TRBV7-2 and TRBJ1-5, with unresolved D. The CDR3 sequence is 13 residues long. In germline, CDR1 is SGHTA, CDR2 FQGNSA. V dropped 3 bases and J dropped 7 bases, with 10 bases sitting between them. The CDR3 bases are TGTGCCAGCAGCTTGGTGGGAGGACAGCCCCAGCATTTT. Its protein is CASSLVGGQPQHF.

The chain recombines TRBV5-1 with TRBJ1-2; 8 bases are shared with TRBD1. Germline CDR1 SGHRS, CDR2 YFSETQ. J gave up 8 bases and V 1 base, and 4 bases lay outside the gene matches. The CDR3 is 13 amino acids. The CDR3 spells CASSLPGGDGYTF. CDR3 nucleotides: TGCGCCAGCAGCTTGCCAGGGGGCGACGGCTACACCTTC.

The genes are TRBV15 and TRBJ2-1; no clear D. Trimming removed 2 bases from V and 3 bases from J, with 14 bases in between. Germline assignment: CDR1 LNHNV and CDR2 YYDKDF (reference sequence). The CDR3 totals 16 residues. The CDR3 coding sequence is TGTGCCACCAGCAGACCCAGGAAAGATATCTACAATGAGCAGTTCTTC. This codes for CATSRPRKDIYNEQFF.

The rearrangement joins TRBV7-2 to TRBJ2-4, with 12 bases fitting TRBD2. This CDR3 is 16 amino acids long. Germline V gene lookup returns CDR1 SGHTA and CDR2 FQGNSA. Unmatched junction bases numbered 5, after V lost 5 bases and J lost 3 bases. The CDR3: CASSPSGGAGKNIQYF. CDR3 nucleotide sequence: TGTGCCAGCAGCCCTAGCGGGGGGGCTGGCAAAAACATTCAGTACTTC.

The rearrangement uses TRBV19 and TRBJ2-1; 10 bases align to TRBD2. V lost 3 bases and J lost 6; bases outside the gene matches: 11. The CDR3 runs to 17 residues. Germline lookup yields CDR1 LNHDA and CDR2 SQIVND (reference sequence). The CDR3 loop is CASSIGSGRYLLNEQFF. CDR3 nucleotide sequence: TGTGCCAGTAGTATCGGTAGCGGGAGGTACCTTCTCAATGAGCAGTTCTTC.

The DNA of the CDR3 is TGTGCCAGCAGCTTAGAGTGGGGGGGGGAGTATGAGCAGTTCTTC. The encoded protein is CASSLEWGGEYEQFF. V gene TRBV5-4 combines with J gene TRBJ2-1; 7 bases match TRBD2. Germline V lookup: CDR1 SGHNT, CDR2 YYREEE (reference sequence). CDR3 length equals 15 residues. Germline trimming cut 2 bases from V and 8 bases from J; bases unmatched to any gene: 10.

CDR3 protein: CSWGSGGTETQYF. In nucleotides, the CDR3 is TGTTCCTGGGGGTCAGGGGGAACAGAGACCCAGTACTTC. V usage is TRBV7-9 and J usage is TRBJ2-5; 7 bases line up with TRBD1. The germline gives CDR1 SEHNR, CDR2 FQNEAQ (reference sequence). The CDR3 sequence is 13 residues long.

CDR3 DNA: TGCGCCAGCAGCTTGCCCGGACAGCCCTACGAGCAGTACTTC. Its protein is CASSLPGQPYEQYF. The chain has TRBV5-1 and TRBJ2-7, with TRBD1 as a possible D gene (6 bases). V was pared by 1 base and J by 2 bases, with 10 bases between. CDR3 length: 14 residues. CDR1 is SGHRS, CDR2 YFSETQ, per germline.

The rearrangement uses TRBV25-1 and TRBJ1-3; 7 bases fit TRBD1. The germline gives CDR1 MGHDK, CDR2 SYGVNS. The ends lost 4 bases at V and 1 base at J; junction bases unmatched: 1. The CDR3 has 14 residues. CDR3 in amino acids: CASSVQGSGNTIYF. The CDR3 DNA reads TGTGCCAGCAGTGTACAGGGGTCTGGAAACACCATATATTTT.

The chain joins TRBV11-2 to TRBJ2-5, with 16 nucleotides matching TRBD2. The V gene end was trimmed by 5 bases and the J gene end by 6 bases; junction bases not matched to a gene: 6. This CDR3 spans 16 amino acids. Germline CDR1 SGHAT, CDR2 FQNNGV. CDR3 nucleotide sequence: TGTGCCAGCAGCGCGGGACTAGCGGGAGGGGGAAAGACCCAGTACTTC. Its protein product is CASSAGLAGGGKTQYF.

The chain links TRBV7-2 to TRBJ1-3; D uncertain. CDR1 and CDR2 (germline): SGHTA, FQGNSA. The V end lost 0 bases, the J end lost 0 bases, and 9 bases lay between the germline ends. The CDR3 has 16 amino acids. This CDR3 is CASSLALLSSGNTIYF. The CDR3 coding sequence is TGTGCCAGCAGCTTAGCTCTACTTAGCTCTGGAAACACCATATATTTT.

CDR3 region: CAWRRDFNQPQHF. As DNA, the CDR3 is TGTGCCTGGAGAAGAGACTTCAATCAGCCCCAGCATTTT. V usage is TRBV30 and J usage is TRBJ1-5, with D hard to call. CDR1 is GTSNPN, CDR2 SVGIG, per germline (reference sequence). Deletions cut 3 bases from V and 3 bases from J, with 9 bases between. CDR3 length equals 13 residues.

This clone was picked up a small number of times. The chain links TRBV10-1 to TRBJ2-1, with TRBD2 matching over 9 bases. The germline V gene encodes CDR1 WNHNN and CDR2 SYGVQD (reference sequence). There are 13 residues in the CDR3. Trimming took 4 bases from V and 10 from J; bases not matched to a gene: 5. As DNA, the CDR3 is TGCGCCAGCAGTGGGCGGGGGGGCGCGGAGCAGTTCTTC. Translating it yields CASSGRGGAEQFF.

This chain joins TRBV15 and TRBJ2-7; D may be TRBD1 (5 bases). The CDR3 extends over 14 amino acids. Germline CDR1 and CDR2: LNHNV and YYDKDF (reference sequence). V lost 3 bases to trimming and J lost 1 base, with 10 bases between them. The DNA of the CDR3 is TGTGCCACCAGCAGTCTGGACACTTCCTACGAGCAGTACTTC. Translated, it gives CATSSLDTSYEQYF.

With regard to this clone: Different DNA sequences within this sample yield the same CDR3. This chain uses TRBV18 with TRBJ1-5; D uncertain. The V and J ends lost 3 bases and 2 bases respectively, with 5 bases between them. The CDR3 extends over 13 amino acids. Germline assignment: CDR1 KGHSH and CDR2 LQKENI. CDR3 in amino acids: CASSPTGNQPQHF. Written as DNA, the CDR3 is TGTGCCAGCTCACCCACGGGCAATCAGCCCCAGCATTTT.